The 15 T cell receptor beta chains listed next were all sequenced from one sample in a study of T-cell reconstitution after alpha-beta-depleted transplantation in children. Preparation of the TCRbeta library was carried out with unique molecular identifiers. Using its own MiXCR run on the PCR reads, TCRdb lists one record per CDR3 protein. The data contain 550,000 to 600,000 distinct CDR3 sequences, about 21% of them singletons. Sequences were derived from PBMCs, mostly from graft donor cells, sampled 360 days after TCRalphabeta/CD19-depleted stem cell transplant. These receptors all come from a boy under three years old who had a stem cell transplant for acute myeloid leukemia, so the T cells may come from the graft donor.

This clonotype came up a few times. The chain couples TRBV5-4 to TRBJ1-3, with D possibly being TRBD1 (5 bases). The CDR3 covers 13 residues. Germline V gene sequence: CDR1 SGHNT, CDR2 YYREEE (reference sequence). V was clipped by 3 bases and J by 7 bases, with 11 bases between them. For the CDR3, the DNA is TGTGCCAGCAGCTGGGGGGGACGGAACACCATATATTTT. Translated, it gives CASSWGGRNTIYF.

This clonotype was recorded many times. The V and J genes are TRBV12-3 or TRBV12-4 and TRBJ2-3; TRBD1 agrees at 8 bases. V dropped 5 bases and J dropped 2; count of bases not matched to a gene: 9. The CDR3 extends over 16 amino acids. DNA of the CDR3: TGTGCCAGCAGTCCCCCAGGGGGCGACCACACAGATACGCAGTATTTT. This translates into CASSPPGGDHTDTQYF.

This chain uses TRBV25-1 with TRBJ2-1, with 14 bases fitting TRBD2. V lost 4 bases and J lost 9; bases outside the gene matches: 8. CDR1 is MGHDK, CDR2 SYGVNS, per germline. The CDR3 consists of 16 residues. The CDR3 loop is CASSATSGGAVGEQFF. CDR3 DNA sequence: TGTGCCAGCAGTGCGACTAGCGGGGGGGCCGTGGGTGAGCAGTTCTTC.

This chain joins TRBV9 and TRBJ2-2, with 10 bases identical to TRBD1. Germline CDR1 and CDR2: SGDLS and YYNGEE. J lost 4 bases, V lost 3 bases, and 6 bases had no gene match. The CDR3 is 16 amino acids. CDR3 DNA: TGTGCCAGCAGCGCACCCCGGGACAGGGGCACCGGGGAGCTGTTTTTT. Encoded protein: CASSAPRDRGTGELFF.

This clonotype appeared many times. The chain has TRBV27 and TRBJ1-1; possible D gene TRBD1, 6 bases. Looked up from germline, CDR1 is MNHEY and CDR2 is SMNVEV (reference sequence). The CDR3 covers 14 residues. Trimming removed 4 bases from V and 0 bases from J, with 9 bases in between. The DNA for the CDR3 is TGTGCCAGCAGTTGGGGGGGCATGAACACTGAAGCTTTCTTT. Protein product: CASSWGGMNTEAFF.

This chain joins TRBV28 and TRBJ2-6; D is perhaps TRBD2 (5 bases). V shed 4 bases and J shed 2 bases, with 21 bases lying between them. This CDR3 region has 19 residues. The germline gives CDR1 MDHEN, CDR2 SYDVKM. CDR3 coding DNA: TGTGCCAGCAGTTCGACTAAGTTCGTTTCCAACGCTGGGGCCAACGTCCTGACTTTC. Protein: CASSSTKFVSNAGANVLTF.

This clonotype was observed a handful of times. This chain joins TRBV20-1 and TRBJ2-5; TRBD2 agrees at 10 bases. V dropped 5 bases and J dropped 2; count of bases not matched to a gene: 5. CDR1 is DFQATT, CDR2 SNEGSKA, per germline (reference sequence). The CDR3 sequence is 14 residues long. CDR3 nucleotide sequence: TGCAGTGCTGGTAGACTAGCGGGTCAAGAGACCCAGTACTTC. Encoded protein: CSAGRLAGQETQYF.

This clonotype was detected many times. The CDR3 loop reads CSVRSRQGERVLTEAFF. In DNA, the CDR3 is TGCAGCGTCCGATCCAGACAGGGGGAAAGGGTACTCACTGAAGCTTTCTTT. This chain links TRBV29-1 with TRBJ1-1; 9 bases agree with TRBD1. CDR3 size: 17 residues. From germline, CDR1 is SQVTM and CDR2 ANQGSEA. Germline trimming cut 6 bases from V and 4 bases from J; bases unmatched to any gene: 18.

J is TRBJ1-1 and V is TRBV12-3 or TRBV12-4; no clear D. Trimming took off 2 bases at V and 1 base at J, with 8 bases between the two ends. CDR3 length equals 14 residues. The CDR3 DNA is TGTGCCAGCAGTTTACCGTCCCGGAACACTGAAGCTTTCTTT. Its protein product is CASSLPSRNTEAFF.

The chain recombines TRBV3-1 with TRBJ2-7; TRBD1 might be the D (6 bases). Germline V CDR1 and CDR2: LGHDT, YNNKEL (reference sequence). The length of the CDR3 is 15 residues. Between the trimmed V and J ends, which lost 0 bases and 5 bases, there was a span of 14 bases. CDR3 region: CASSQEARGVNEQYF. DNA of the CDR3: TGTGCCAGCAGCCAAGAGGCCAGGGGAGTCAACGAGCAGTACTTC.

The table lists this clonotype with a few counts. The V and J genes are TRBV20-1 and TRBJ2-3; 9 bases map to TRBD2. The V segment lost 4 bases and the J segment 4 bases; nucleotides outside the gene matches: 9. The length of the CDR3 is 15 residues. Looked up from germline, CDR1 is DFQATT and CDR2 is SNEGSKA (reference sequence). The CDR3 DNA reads TGCAGTGCTATCAAGGCGGCGGGGGGGCCAGATACGCAGTATTTT. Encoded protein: CSAIKAAGGPDTQYF.

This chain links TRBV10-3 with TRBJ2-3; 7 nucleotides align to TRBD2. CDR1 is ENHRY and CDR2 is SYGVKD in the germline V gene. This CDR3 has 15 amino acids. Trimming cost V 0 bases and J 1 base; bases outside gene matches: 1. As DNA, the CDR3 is TGTGCCATCAGTGAGTCTGCGGGGGGCACAGATACGCAGTATTTT. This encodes CAISESAGGTDTQYF.

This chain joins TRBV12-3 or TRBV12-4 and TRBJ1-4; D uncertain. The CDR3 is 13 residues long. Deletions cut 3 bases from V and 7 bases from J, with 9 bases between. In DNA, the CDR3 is TGTGCCAGCAGTTTCGGCCTCGGTGAAAAACTGTTTTTT. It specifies CASSFGLGEKLFF.

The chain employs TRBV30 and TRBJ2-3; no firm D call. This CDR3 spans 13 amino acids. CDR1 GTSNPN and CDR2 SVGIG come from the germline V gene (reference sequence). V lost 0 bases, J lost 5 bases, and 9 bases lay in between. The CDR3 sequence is CAWSVRLGDTQYF. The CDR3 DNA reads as TGTGCCTGGAGTGTAAGGCTGGGAGATACGCAGTATTTT.

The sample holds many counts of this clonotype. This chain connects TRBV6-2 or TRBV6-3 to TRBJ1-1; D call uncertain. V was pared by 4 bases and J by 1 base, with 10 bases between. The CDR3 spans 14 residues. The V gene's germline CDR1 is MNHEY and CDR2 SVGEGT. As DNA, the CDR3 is TGTGCCAGCAGTTCAATGGTGGAGAACACTGAAGCTTTCTTT. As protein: CASSSMVENTEAFF.